This TCR beta chain was sequenced during a study of type 1 regulatory T cells. Study-level information: T-allo10 is an in vitro-generated, Tr1-enriched CD4 T cell product specific for alloantigen. Broader study findings: Compared with non-Tr1 cells, Tr1 cells showed a narrower TCR repertoire.

In regard to this clonotype: Its antigen is undetermined.

TCRdb re-derived calls from the reads in MiXCR, one entry per CDR3 protein. This table holds about 42,000 distinct CDR3 sequences, over 9% found once. V was clipped by 2 bases and J by 1 base, with 9 bases between them. The length of the CDR3 is 14 residues. The germline V gene has CDR1 KGHSH and CDR2 LQKENI. This TCR came from a human donor in good health. Sequenced input: cultured non-Tr1 T cells, either the whole culture or a sorted T cell fraction (not recorded which). The chain joins TRBV18 to TRBJ2-7, with D possibly TRBD1 on 6 matching bases. The CDR3: CASSPAGTSYEQYF. CDR3 in DNA: TGTGCCAGCTCACCAGCCGGGACATCCTACGAGCAGTACTTC.